A single sample is the source of the 6 T cell receptor beta chains below, sequenced in a study of graft-versus-host responses after intestinal transplantation. Their antigen targets remain unknown. Repertoires were generated with immunoSEQ multiplex PCR, while TCRdb's copy carries only in-frame clones and drops some. The sample has some 97,000 clones; roughly 87% are singletons. The sequenced sample was unstimulated CD4+ T cells sorted from spleen or lymph node cells, obtained before transplant. These receptors were taken from a human donor who was the organ donor for an intestinal transplant.

The chain uses TRBV19 and TRBJ1-2, with D perhaps matching TRBD1 (5 bases). Trimming shortened V by 6 bases and J by 4 bases, and 18 bases separated the two germline ends. Germline-derived CDR1 and CDR2 are LNHDA and SQIVND (reference sequence). The CDR3 runs to 15 residues. The CDR3 region has the DNA TGTGCCAGTAGCGACTCCTCGCAGGGTGTCTATGGCTACACCTTC. Its protein is CASSDSSQGVYGYTF. Full variable domain (outside the CDR3, taken from reference TRBV19 and TRBJ1-2): DGGITQSPKYLFRKEGQNVTLSCEQNLNHDAMYWYRQDPGQGLRLIYYSQIVNDFQKGDIAEGYSVSREKKESFPLTVTSAQKNPTAFYLCASSDSSQGVYGYTFGSGTRLTVV.

V gene TRBV18 combines with J gene TRBJ1-4; D gene uncertain. Germline V lookup: CDR1 KGHSH, CDR2 LQKENI. The V end lost 4 bases, the J end lost 4 bases, and 4 bases lay between the germline ends. This CDR3 has 12 residues. CDR3 nucleotides: TGTGCCAGCTCACGAATTAATGAAAAACTGTTTTTT. Protein: CASSRINEKLFF.

The CDR3 region is CASSSVWGDLTDTQYF. CDR3 coding DNA: TGTGCCAGCAGCTCCGTTTGGGGGGACCTCACAGATACGCAGTATTTT. The chain uses TRBV11-2 and TRBJ2-3; maybe TRBD2 (6 bases). V lost 4 bases, J lost 2 bases, and 16 bases lay in between. Germline-derived CDR1 and CDR2 are SGHAT and FQNNGV. The CDR3 is made up of 16 amino acids. Looking up the rest from reference TRBV11-2 and TRBJ2-3 gives the full variable domain: EAGVAQSPRYKIIEKRQSVAFWCNPISGHATLYWYQQILGQGPKLLIQFQNNGVVDDSQLPKDRFSAERLKGVDSTLKIQPAKLEDSAVYLCASSSVWGDLTDTQYFGPGTRLTVL.

This clone was seen a few times. The chain joins TRBV28 to TRBJ1-4; D remains ambiguous. Deletions cut 4 bases from V and 11 bases from J, with 11 bases between. CDR1 is MDHEN and CDR2 is SYDVKM in the germline V gene. The CDR3 contains 12 residues. The DNA of the CDR3 is TGTGCCAGCAGTTCCACCCTCACTAAACTGTTTTTT. The encoded protein is CASSSTLTKLFF.

The chain uses TRBV28 and TRBJ2-5; no reliable D call. CDR1 is MDHEN and CDR2 is SYDVKM in the germline V gene. The length of the CDR3 is 16 residues. Between the trimmed V and J ends, which lost 2 bases and 5 bases, there was a span of 18 bases. CDR3 loop: CASSLSWQRLGETQYF. DNA for the CDR3: TGTGCCAGCAGTTTAAGTTGGCAACGGCTCGGGGAGACCCAGTACTTC.

The chain recombines TRBV28 with TRBJ1-2, with D hard to call. The germline V gene has CDR1 MDHEN and CDR2 SYDVKM. The CDR3 is 14 amino acids. Trimming stripped 3 bases from V and 3 bases from J, with 11 bases between. CDR3 sequence reads: CASSFDPYYYGYTF. DNA for the CDR3: TGTGCCAGCAGTTTTGACCCCTATTACTATGGCTACACCTTC.